This T cell receptor beta chain was sequenced in a study of blood T cell repertoires in COVID-19 (TCRdb year 2020). Regarding the study in general: Samples covering the acute and convalescent phases of COVID-19 were provided by collaborators in the United States, Italy and Spain. The prospective study material was composed of cDNA or gDNA derived from T cells, B-cell-depleted T cells, or PBMCs. Subjects who had been exposed to COVID-19, were actively infected with it, or had recovered from it provided the deeply sampled blood TCRbeta repertoires that made up the dataset. A freely available public database, intended as a resource for researchers studying the immune response to SARS-CoV-2, is where the repertoires were released. The samples were drawn from two sources: the first 160 participants of the ongoing ImmuneRACE study, and about 1,300 subjects contributed by 6 global collaborators. Sample metadata almost always included a de-identified subject ID, COVID-19 status, age in years and sex. Where available, HLA class I and class II types were obtained from metadata supplied by the sample provider rather than from assay-based typing. What the research found in general, with its limitations: The quantity of clinical and demographic metadata differed by source and by participant and was supplied without curation.

In the germline V gene, CDR1 corresponds to KGHSH and CDR2 to LQKENI. The CDR3 contains 16 residues, cysteine and phenylalanine counted. The retained sequence is limited to the CDR3, 48 bases, with the frame set at the first base. V and J are trimmed by 2 bases and 4 bases, and the gene matches miss 7 bases of the junction. TCRbeta CDR3 regions were amplified from genomic DNA by means of the immunoSEQ Assay, a bias-controlled multiplex PCR. The published analysis was carried out like this. Nucleated cell counts per sample were estimated from amplification of reference gene primers within the assay. To quantify the absolute abundance of each unique TCRbeta CDR3 rearrangement, sequence reads were collapsed and filtered. For each sample, productive Simpson clonality was calculated as the square root of Simpson's diversity index over productive rearrangements. This is the immuneACCESS table as TCRdb keeps it, with only in-frame sequences that have V and J called. A part of the clones is gone; compared with another copy, unresolved V genes explain less than half, and the rest is unexplained. V and J calls and clone size are given by that table; D and trimming were obtained from the DNA. The sample data list about 27,000 clones, and roughly 90% of these were observed just once. Of the sample, 2.8% is held by the ten largest clones.

This clone occurred a few times. Its target antigen remains unknown. No base-level quality is on record; no much larger clone is a single base apart. Collaborating institutions collected whole blood in K2EDTA tubes following their own protocols. Collaborator samples were shipped for TCRbeta analysis as frozen whole blood, isolated PBMCs, or DNA extracted from either sample type. Sequenced material: peripheral blood. The rearranged chain carries TRBV18 and TRBJ1-2; 10 of the junction bases match TRBD1. This receptor was identified in a human donor in a cohort sampled during active COVID-19. The bases read TGTGCCAGCTCACCAATGGCCGGGACAGGGGTCTATGGCTACACCTTC. Its translation reads: CASSPMAGTGVYGYTF.